Given below is one TCR beta chain in context. The data are from a study of shared clonotypes between healthy human individuals. Profiled with immunoSEQ multiplex PCR; TCRdb holds only in-frame clones, not every one. The sample has approximately 2.4 million clones, nearly 97% seen once. CDR1 is SGHRS, CDR2 YFSETQ, per germline. Trimming stripped 4 bases from V and 1 base from J, with 14 bases between. The CDR3 consists of 15 residues. This TCR was recovered from a man aged 18 to 30 in good health. J is TRBJ1-1 and V is TRBV5-1; D is perhaps TRBD1 (6 bases). Sample: naive CD4+ T cells sorted from blood. Subset here: CD45RA+ positively selected. As DNA, the CDR3 is TGCGCCAGCAGCCCAGTGGGGGGGCAGAACACTGAAGCTTTCTTT. Protein sequence: CASSPVGGQNTEAFF.